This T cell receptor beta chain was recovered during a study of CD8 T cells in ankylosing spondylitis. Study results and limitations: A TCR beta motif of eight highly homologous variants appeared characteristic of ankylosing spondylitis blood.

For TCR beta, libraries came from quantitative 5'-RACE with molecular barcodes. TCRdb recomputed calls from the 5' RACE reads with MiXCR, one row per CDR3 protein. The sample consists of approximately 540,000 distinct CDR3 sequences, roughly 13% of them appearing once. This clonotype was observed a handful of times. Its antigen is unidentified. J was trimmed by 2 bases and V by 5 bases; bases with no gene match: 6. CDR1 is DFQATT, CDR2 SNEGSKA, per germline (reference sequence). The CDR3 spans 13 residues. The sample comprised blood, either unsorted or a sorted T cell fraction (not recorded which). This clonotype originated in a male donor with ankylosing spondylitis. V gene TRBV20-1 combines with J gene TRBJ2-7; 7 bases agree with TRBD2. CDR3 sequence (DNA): TGCAGTGCTTCCGGGACTAAACCCTACGAGCAGTACTTC. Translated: CSASGTKPYEQYF.